By share of the sample, the clone carrying this T cell receptor (beta chain) is medium-sized. Its matching antigen is unknown. This entry belongs to a study of lung T cells in sarcoidosis with Löfgren's syndrome. Whole-study results and caveats: In alpha-beta pairs, TRAV12-1 favored TRBV2, and their CDR3s were homologous. The most expanded V genes in Löfgren's patients were reportedly TRAV12-1 and TRBV2.

TCRdb called the reads again in MiXCR, with one record for every CDR3 protein. The sample holds about 2,900 distinct CDR3 sequences, around 25% seen once. The V and J ends lost 2 bases and 8 bases, in that order; junction bases with no gene match: 13. Germline CDR1 MDHEN, CDR2 SYDVKM. CDR3 length: 16 residues. Material for sequencing was CD4+ T cells from bronchoalveolar lavage. The chain is built from TRBV28 and TRBJ1-2, with TRBD1 matching 8 bases. The clonotype comes from a human donor with sarcoidosis (Löfgren's syndrome or another form), or a control subject (not recorded which). In DNA form, the CDR3 reads TGTGCCAGCAGTTTAACAGGACAGGGTCCAAGGCAGGGCTACACCTTC. It translates to CASSLTGQGPRQGYTF.